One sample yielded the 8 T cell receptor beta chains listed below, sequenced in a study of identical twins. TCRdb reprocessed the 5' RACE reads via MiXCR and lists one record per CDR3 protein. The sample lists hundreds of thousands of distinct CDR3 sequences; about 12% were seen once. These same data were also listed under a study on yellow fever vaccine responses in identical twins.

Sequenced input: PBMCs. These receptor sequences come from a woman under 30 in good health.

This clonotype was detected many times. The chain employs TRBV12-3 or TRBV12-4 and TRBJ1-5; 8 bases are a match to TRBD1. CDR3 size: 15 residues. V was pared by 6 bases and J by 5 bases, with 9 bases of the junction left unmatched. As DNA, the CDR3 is TGTGCCAGCAGGTACACAGGGGGATGGGATCAGCCCCAGCATTTT. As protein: CASRYTGGWDQPQHF.

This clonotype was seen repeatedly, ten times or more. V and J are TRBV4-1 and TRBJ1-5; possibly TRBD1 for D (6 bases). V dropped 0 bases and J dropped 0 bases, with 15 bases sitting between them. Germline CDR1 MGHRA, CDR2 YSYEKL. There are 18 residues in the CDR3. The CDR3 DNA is TGCGCCAGCAGCCAAGATGGAATGAGGGGGGGTAGCAATCAGCCCCAGCATTTT. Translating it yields CASSQDGMRGGSNQPQHF.

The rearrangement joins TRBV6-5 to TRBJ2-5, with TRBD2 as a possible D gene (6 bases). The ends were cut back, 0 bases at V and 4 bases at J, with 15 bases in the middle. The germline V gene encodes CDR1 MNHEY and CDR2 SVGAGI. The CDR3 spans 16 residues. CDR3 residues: CASSYSGLEYAETQYF. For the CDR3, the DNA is TGTGCCAGCAGTTACTCGGGACTGGAATACGCAGAGACCCAGTACTTC.

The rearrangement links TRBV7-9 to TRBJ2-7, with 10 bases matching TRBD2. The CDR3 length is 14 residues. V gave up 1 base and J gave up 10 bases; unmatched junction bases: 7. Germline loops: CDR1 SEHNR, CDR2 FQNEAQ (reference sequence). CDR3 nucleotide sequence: TGTGCCAGCAGCTTAGGTTCGACTAGCGGGCCCCAGTACTTC. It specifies CASSLGSTSGPQYF.

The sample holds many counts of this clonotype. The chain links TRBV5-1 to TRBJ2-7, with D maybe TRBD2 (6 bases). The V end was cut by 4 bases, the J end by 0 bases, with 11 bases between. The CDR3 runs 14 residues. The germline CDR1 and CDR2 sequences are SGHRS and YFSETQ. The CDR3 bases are TGCGCCAGCAGCCCGGGGGACGGCTCCTACGAGCAGTACGTC. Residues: CASSPGDGSYEQYV.

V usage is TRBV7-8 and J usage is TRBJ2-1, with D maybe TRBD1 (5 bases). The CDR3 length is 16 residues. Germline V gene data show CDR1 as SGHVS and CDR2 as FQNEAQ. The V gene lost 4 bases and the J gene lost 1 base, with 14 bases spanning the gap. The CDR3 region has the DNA TGTGCCAGCAGCTCTACTCCAGGGAATTCCTACAATGAGCAGTTCTTC. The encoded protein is CASSSTPGNSYNEQFF.

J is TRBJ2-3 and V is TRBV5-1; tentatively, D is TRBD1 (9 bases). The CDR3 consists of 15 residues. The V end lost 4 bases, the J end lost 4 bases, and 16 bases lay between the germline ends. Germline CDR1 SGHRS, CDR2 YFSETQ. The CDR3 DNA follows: TGCGCCAGCAGCCGGGGGGGACAGGGCGCAGATACGCAGTATTTT. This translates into CASSRGGQGADTQYF.

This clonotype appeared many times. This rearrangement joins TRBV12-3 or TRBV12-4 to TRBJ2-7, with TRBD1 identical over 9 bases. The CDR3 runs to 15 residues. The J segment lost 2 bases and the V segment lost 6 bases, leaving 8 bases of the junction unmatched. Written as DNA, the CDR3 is TGTGCCAGCAGACAGACAGGGACAGGGACCTACGAGCAGTACTTC. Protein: CASRQTGTGTYEQYF.